This TCR beta chain was documented in a study of a mutant IDH1 vaccine in newly diagnosed glioma. Whole-study context: Vaccines began 4-6 weeks after radiotherapy alone, or with temozolomide cycles. Among treated patients, around 62% were male and around 38% female, and mean age was approximately 40 years.

As regards this clone: Its antigen is not identified.

Germline V gene sequence: CDR1 MNHEY, CDR2 SMNVEV (reference sequence). There are 13 residues in the CDR3. The V end was cut by 5 bases, the J end by 2 bases, with 10 bases between. Repertoires were generated with immunoSEQ multiplex PCR, while TCRdb's copy carries only in-frame clones and drops some. The data hold tens of thousands of clones, with roughly 84% observed a single time. General study findings and limits: Alterations occurring in top peripheral T cell clonotypes seemed unrelated to pseudoprogression.

Documented time point: week 23, last vaccination. Every single dose of the vaccine, 300 ug of mutant IDH1 20-mer peptide, came with topical imiquimod. This chain uses TRBV27 with TRBJ2-7; tentatively, D is TRBD1 (5 bases). The clonotype originates from a man younger than 35 with glioma. This material consisted of PBMCs, taken from a glioma patient whose treatment included an IDH1 peptide vaccine. The CDR3 DNA follows: TGTGCCAGCAGTACCGACAGTACCTACGAGCAGTACTTC. Translation: CASSTDSTYEQYF.